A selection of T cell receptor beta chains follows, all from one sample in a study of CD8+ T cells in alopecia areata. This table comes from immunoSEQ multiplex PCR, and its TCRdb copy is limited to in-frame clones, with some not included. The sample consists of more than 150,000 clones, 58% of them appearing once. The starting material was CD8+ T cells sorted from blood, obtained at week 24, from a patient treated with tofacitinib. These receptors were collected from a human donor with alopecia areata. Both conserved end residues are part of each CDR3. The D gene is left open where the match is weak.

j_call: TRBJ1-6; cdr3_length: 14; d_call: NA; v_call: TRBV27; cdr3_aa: CASSPGTFNSPLHF; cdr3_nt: TGTGCCAGCAGTCCCGGGACCTTTAATTCACCCCTCCACTTT
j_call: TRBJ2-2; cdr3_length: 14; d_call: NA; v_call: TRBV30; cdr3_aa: CAWIGGANTGELFF; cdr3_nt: TGTGCCTGGATAGGGGGGGCGAACACCGGGGAGCTGTTTTTT
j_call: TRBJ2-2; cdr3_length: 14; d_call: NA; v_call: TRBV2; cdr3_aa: CASSEARYTGELFF; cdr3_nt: TGTGCCAGCAGTGAGGCCAGATACACCGGGGAGCTGTTTTTT
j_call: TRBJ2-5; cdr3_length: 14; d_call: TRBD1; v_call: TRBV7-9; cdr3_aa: CASSPRQGQETQYF; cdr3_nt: TGTGCCAGCAGCCCCCGACAGGGCCAAGAGACCCAGTACTTC
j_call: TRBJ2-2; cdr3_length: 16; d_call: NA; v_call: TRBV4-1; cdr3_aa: CASSQTTGAGTGELFF; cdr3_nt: TGCGCCAGCAGCCAAACTACGGGCGCGGGCACCGGGGAGCTGTTTTTT
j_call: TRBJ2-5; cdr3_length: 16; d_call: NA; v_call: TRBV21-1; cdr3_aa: CASSKAPQTGEETQYF; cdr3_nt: TGTGCCAGCAGCAAAGCTCCCCAGACAGGGGAAGAGACCCAGTACTTC
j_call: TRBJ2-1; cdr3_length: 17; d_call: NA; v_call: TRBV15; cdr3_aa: CATSRDSGTEAYNEQFF; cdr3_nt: TGTGCCACCAGCAGAGATTCGGGAACTGAGGCCTACAATGAGCAGTTCTTC
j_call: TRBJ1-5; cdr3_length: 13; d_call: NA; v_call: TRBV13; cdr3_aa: CASSRGGSQPQHF; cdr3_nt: TGTGCCAGCAGCCGTGGGGGGAGTCAGCCCCAGCATTTT
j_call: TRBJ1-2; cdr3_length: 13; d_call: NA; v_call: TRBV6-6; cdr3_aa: CASSYPSGEGYTF; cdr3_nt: TGTGCCAGCAGTTACCCTTCTGGGGAAGGCTACACCTTC
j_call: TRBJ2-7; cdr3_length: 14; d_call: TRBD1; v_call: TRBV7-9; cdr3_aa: CASSHRQGAGEQYF; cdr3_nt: TGTGCCAGCAGCCACAGACAGGGGGCGGGAGAGCAGTACTTC
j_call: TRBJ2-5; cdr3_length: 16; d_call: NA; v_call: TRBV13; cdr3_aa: CASSQTDDPRGETQYF; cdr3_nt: TGTGCCAGCAGCCAGACGGACGACCCGAGGGGCGAGACCCAGTACTTC
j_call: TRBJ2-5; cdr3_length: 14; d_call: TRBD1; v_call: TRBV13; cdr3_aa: CASSPGTGMKTQYF; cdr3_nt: TGTGCCAGCAGCCCCGGGACAGGGATGAAGACCCAGTACTTC